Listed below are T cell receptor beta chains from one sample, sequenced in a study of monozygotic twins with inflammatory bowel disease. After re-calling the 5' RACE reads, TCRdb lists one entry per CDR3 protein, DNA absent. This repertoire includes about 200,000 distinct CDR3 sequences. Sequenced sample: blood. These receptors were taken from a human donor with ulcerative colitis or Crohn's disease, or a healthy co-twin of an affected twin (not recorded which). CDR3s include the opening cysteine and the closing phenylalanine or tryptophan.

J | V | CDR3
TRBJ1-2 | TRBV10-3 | CAIRPGTAYGYTF
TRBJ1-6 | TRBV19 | CASTEDYNSPLHF
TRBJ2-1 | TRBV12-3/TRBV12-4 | CASSFLGSGYNEQFF
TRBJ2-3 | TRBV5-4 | CASTLLKTSGATDTQYF
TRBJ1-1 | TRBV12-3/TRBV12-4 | CASSLSSETFF
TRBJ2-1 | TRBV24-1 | CATGRPDYNEQFF
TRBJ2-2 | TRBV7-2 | CASSLGALATGELFF
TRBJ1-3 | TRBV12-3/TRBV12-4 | CASRPGQGVISGNTIYF
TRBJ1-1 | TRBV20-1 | CGAKLATRVNTEAFF
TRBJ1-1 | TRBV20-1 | CSATRRGSFGDTEAFF
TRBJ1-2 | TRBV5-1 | CASRETAGNGYTF
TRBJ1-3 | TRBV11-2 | CASSLGFGNTLENTIYF
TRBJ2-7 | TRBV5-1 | CASSFGGRNEQYF
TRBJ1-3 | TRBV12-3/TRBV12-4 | CASSFSLGTIYF
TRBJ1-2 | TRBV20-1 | CSARDPGTGVYGYTF
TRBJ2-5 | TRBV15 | CATSEQGARTQYF
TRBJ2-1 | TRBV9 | CASSVFPPNEQFF
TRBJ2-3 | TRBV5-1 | CASRGAGADTQYF
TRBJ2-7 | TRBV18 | CASSRTLNTYEQYF
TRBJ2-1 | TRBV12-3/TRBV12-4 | CASSLSVAKQFF
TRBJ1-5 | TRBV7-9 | CASSPGTLPEQPQHF
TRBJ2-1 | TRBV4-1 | CASSQDGAGQYNEQFF
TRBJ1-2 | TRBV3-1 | CASSQGQGPYGYTF
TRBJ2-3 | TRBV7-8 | CASSFGLAGGLDTQYF
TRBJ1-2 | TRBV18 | CASSLRTQWDYGYTF
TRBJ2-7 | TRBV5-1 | CASSSLSGISYEQYF
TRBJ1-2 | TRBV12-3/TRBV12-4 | CASSPRTGGYYGYTF
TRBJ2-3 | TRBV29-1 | CSVDRDATDTQYF
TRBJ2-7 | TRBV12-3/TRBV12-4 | CASSASRTSRIEQYF
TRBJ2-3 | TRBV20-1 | CSAPNGPSRTDTQYF
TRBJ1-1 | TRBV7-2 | CASSLIHKTEAFF
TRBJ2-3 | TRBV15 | CATRAGALEDTQYF
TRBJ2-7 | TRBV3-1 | CASSQAHSRGSGEQYF
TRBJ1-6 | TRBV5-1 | CASSRASGTGGSPLHF
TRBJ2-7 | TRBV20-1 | CSARSGQGGYEQYF
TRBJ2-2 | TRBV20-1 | CSARSREINTGELFF
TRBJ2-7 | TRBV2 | CATVGRGNEQYF
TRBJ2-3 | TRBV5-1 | CASSLDSDTQYF
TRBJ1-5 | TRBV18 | CASSSYTMNQPQHF
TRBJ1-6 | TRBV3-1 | CASSPRQGTGGYNSPLHF
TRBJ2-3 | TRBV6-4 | CASRSRGETDTQYF
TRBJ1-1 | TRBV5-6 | CASRSFANTEAFF
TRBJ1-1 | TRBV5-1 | CASSFGQGSPLNTEAFF
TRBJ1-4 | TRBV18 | CASQRDGNEKLFF
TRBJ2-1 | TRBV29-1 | CSEGDRNRNEQFF
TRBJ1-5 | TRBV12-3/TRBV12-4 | CASSLRNSNQPQHF